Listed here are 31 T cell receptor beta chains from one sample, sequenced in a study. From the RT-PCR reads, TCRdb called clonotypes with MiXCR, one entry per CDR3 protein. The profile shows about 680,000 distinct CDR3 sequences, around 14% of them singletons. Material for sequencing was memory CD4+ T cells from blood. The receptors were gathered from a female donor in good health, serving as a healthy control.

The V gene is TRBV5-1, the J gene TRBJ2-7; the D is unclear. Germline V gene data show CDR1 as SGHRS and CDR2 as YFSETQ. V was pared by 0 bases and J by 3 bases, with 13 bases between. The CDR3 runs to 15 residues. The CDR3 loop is CASSLVKLGFYEQYF. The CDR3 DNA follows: TGCGCCAGCAGCTTGGTAAAGCTAGGGTTCTACGAGCAGTACTTC. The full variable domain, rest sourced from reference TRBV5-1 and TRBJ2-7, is KAGVTQTPRYLIKTRGQQVTLSCSPISGHRSVSWYQQTPGQGLQFLFEYFSETQRNKGNFPGRFSGRQFSNSRSEMNVSTLELGDSALYLCASSLVKLGFYEQYFGPGTRLTVT.

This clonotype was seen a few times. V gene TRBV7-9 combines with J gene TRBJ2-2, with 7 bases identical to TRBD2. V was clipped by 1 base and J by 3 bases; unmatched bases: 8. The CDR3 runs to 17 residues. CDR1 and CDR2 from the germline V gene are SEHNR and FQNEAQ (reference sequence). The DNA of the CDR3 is TGTGCCAGCAGCTTAGTGTGGACTAGTGAGGACACCGGGGAGCTGTTTTTT. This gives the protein CASSLVWTSEDTGELFF.

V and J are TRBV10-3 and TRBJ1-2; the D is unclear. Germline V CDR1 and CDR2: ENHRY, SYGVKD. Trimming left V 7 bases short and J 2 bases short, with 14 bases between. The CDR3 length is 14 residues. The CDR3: CAITDGPQNYGYTF. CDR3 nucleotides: TGTGCCATCACCGACGGTCCCCAGAACTATGGCTACACCTTC.

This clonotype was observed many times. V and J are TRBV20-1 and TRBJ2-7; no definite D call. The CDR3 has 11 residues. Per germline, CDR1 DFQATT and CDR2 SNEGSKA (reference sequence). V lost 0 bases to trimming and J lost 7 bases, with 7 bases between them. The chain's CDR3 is CSARDSVEQYF. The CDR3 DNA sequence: TGCAGTGCTAGAGACTCAGTTGAGCAGTACTTC.

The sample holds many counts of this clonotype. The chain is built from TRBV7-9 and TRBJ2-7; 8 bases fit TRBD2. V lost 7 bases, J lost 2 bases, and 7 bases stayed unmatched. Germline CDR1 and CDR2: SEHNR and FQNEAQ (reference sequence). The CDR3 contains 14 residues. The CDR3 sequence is CASIAAGVTYEQYF. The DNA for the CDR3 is TGTGCCAGCATCGCAGCGGGGGTCACCTACGAGCAGTACTTC.

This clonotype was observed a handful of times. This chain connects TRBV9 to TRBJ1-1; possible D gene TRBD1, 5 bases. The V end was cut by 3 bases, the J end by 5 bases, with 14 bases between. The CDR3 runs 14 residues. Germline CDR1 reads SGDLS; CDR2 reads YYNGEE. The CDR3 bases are TGTGCCAGCAGCGCCCACGCGAAGGGGACTGAAGCTTTCTTT. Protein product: CASSAHAKGTEAFF.

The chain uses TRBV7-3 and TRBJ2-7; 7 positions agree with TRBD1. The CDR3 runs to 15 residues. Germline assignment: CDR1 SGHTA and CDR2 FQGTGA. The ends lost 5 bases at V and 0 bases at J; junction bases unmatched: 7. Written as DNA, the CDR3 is TGTGCCAGCAGCCAGTCGACAGGGACCTCCTACGAGCAGTACTTC. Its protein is CASSQSTGTSYEQYF. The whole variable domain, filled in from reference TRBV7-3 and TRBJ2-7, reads GAGVSQTPSNKVTEKGKYVELRCDPISGHTALYWYRQSLGQGPEFLIYFQGTGAADDSGLPNDRFFAVRPEGSVSTLKIQRTERGDSAVYLCASSQSTGTSYEQYFGPGTRLTVT.

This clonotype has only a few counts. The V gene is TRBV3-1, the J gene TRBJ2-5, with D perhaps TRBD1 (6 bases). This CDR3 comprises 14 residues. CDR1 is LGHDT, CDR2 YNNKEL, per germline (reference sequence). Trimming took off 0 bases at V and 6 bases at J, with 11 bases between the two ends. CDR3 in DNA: TGTGCCAGCAGCCAAGAGGCAGGGGTGAAGACCCAGTACTTC. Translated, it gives CASSQEAGVKTQYF.

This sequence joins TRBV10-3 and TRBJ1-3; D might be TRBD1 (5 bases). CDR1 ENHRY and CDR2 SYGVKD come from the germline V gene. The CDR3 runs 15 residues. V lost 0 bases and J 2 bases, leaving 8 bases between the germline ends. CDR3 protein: CAISESGTAGNTIYF. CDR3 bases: TGTGCCATCAGTGAGTCCGGGACCGCTGGAAACACCATATATTTT.

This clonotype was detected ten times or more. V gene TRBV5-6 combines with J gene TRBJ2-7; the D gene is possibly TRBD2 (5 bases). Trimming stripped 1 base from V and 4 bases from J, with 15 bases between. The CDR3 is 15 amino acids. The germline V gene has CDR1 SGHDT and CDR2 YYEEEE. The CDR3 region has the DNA TGTGCCAGCAGCTTGTGGATCGGGGTCGGGTACGAGCAGTACTTC. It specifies CASSLWIGVGYEQYF.

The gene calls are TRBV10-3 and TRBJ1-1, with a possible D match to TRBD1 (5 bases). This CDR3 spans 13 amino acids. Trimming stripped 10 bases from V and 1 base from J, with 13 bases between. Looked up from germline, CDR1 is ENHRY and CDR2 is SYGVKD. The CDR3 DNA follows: TGTGCCACCGAGGGACGGGAGAACACTGAAGCTTTCTTT. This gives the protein CATEGRENTEAFF.

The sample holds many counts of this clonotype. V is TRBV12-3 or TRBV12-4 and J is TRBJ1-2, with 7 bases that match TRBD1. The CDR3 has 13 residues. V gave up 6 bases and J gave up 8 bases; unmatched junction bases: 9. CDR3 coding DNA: TGTGCCAGCAGCCCCGACAGGGCAAGGGGCTACACCTTC. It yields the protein CASSPDRARGYTF.

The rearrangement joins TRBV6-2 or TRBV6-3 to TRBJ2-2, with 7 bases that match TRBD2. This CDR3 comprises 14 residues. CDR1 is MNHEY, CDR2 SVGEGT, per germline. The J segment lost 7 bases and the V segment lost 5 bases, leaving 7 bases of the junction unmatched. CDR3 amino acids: CASSTGLDGGELFF. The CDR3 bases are TGTGCCAGCAGTACCGGACTAGACGGCGGGGAGCTGTTTTTT.

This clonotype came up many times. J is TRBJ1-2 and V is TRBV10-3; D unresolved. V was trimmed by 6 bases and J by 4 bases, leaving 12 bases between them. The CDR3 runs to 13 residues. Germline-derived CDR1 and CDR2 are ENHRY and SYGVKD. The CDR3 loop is CAISGEGTYGYTF. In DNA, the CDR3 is TGTGCCATCAGCGGGGAGGGCACCTATGGCTACACCTTC.

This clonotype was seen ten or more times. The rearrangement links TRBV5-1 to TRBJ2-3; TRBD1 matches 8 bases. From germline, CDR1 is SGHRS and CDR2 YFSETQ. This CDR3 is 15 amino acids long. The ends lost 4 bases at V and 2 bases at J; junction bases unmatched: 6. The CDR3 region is CASSQGAPDTDTQYF. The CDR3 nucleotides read TGCGCCAGCAGCCAGGGGGCGCCGGACACAGATACGCAGTATTTT.

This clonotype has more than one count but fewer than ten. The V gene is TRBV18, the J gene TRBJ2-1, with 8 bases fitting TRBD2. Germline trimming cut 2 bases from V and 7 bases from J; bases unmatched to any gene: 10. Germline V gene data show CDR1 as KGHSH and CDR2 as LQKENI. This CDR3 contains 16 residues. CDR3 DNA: TGTGCCAGCTCACCATCAAGCGGGGGCCCTATAAATGAGCAGTTCTTC. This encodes CASSPSSGGPINEQFF.

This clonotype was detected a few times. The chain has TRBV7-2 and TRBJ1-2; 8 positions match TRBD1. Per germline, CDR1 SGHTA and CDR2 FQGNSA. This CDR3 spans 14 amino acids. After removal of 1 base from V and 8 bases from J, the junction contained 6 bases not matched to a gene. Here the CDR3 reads CASSLEDRDSGYTF. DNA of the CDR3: TGTGCCAGCAGCTTAGAGGACAGGGATAGCGGCTACACCTTC.

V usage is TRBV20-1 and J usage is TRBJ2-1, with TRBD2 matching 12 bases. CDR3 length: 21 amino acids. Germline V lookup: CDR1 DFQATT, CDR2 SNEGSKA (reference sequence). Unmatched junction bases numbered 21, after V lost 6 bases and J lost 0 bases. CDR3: CSAHNIYLAGGPLSSYNEQFF. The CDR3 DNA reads TGCAGTGCCCACAATATTTATCTAGCGGGAGGGCCACTAAGCTCCTACAATGAGCAGTTCTTC.

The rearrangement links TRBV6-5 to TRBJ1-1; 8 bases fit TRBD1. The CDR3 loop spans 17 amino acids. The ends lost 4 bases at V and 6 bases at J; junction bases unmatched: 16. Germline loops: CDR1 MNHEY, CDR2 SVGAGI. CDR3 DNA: TGTGCCAGCAGTTCCCCGGCCCAGGGGGCCCCGCGCGCTGAAGCTTTCTTT. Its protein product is CASSSPAQGAPRAEAFF.

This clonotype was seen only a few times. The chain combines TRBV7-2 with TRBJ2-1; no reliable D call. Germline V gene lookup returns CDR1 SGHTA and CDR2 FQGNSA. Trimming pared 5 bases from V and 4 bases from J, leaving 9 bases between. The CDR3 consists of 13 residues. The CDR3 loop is CASSGSKYNEQFF. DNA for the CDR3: TGTGCCAGCAGCGGGTCGAAGTACAATGAGCAGTTCTTC.

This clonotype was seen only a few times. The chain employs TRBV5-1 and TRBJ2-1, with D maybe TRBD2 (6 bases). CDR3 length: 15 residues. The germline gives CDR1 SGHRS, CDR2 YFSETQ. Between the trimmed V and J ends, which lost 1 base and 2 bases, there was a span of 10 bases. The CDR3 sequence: CASSLTGDPYNEQFF. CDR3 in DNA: TGCGCCAGCAGCTTGACGGGGGATCCCTACAATGAGCAGTTCTTC.

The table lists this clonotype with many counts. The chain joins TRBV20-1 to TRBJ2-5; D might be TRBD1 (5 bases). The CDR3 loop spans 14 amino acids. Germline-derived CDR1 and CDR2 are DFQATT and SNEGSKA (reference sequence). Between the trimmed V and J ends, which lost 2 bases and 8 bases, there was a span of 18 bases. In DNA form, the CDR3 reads TGCAGTGCTAGAATCATTGCTATCCAGGGTACCCAGTACTTC. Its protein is CSARIIAIQGTQYF.

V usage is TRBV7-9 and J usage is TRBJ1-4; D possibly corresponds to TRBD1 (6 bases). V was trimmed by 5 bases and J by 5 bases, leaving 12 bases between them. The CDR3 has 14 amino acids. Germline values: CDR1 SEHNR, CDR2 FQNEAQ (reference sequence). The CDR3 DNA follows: TGTGCCAGCAGCGAAGCGGACAGAAATGAAAAACTGTTTTTT. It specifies CASSEADRNEKLFF.

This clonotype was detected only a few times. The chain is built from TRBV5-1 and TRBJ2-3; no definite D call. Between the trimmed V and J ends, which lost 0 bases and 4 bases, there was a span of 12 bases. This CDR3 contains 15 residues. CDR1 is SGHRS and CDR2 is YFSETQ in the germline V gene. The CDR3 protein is CASSLERWVPDTQYF. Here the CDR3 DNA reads TGCGCCAGCAGCTTGGAACGGTGGGTCCCAGATACGCAGTATTTT.

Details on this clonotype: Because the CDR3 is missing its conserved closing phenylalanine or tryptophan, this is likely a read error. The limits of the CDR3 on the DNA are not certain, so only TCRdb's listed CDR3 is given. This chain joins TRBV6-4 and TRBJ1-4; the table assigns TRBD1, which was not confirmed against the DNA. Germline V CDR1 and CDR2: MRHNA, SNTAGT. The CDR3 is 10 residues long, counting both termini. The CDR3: CASRGDIILA.

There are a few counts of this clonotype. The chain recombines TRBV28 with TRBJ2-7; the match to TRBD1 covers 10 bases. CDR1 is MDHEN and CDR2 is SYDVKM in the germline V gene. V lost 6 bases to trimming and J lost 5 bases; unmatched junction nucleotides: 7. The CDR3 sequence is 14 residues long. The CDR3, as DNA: TGTGCCAGCAGGACAGGGGGCAGAGATGACGAGCAGTACTTC. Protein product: CASRTGGRDDEQYF.

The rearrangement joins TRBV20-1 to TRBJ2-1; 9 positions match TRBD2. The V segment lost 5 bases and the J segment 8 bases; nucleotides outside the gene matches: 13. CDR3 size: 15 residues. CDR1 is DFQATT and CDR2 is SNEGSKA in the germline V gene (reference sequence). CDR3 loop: CSAPRGAGGWDEQFF. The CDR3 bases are TGCAGTGCTCCGCGGGGAGCGGGAGGTTGGGATGAGCAGTTCTTC.

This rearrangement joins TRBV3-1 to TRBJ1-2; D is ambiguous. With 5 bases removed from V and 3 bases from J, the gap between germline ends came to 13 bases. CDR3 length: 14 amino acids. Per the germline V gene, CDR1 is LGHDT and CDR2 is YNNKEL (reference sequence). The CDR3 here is CASSGEREHYGYTF. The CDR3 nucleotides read TGTGCCAGCAGCGGGGAGAGGGAACACTATGGCTACACCTTC.

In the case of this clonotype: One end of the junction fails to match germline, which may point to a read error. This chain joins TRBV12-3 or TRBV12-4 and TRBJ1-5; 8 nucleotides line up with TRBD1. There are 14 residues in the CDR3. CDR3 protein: CASSYQGADQPRHF. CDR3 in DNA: TGTGCCAGCAGTTACCAGGGGGCAGATCAGCCCCGGCATTTT.

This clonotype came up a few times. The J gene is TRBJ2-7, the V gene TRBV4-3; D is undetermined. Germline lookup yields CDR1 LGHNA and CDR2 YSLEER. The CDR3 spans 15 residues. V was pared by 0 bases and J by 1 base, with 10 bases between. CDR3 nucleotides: TGCGCCAGCAGCCAAGACTCCGGGCCGTCCTACGAGCAGTACTTC. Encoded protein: CASSQDSGPSYEQYF.

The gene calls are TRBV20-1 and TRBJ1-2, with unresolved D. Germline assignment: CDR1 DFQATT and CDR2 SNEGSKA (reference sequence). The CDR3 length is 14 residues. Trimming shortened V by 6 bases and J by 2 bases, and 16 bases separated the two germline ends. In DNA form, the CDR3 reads TGCAGTGCAAGCGGTGCCGAAGGCAACTATGGCTACACCTTC. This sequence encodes CSASGAEGNYGYTF.